This T cell receptor (beta chain) was sequenced for a study of post-analysis software for immune sequencing data. Study-wide findings and caveats: Normalized Chao1 diversity in multiple sclerosis patients fell significantly below that of controls. Patients used several TRBV segments, including TRBV5-6, TRBV5-1 and TRBV20-1, more often than controls. The F measure placed samples prepared in the same batch into strongly shared clusters.

Unique molecular identifiers were carried by the TCR beta cDNA libraries. Input amounts of about 0.85 to 10 million T cells were used. These gave around 500,000 cDNA molecules, so each molecule approximated one T cell. TCRdb reprocessed the PCR reads with MiXCR, giving one entry per CDR3 protein. This table holds about 810,000 distinct CDR3 sequences, approximately 50% found once. This CDR3 comprises 15 residues. The V segment lost 5 bases and the J segment 9 bases; nucleotides outside the gene matches: 10. From germline, CDR1 is SEHNR and CDR2 FQNEAQ (reference sequence). Concerning this clonotype itself: Its antigen is not known.

This receptor was obtained from a girl aged 10 to 17 with multiple sclerosis. Input material: blood. The chain carries TRBV7-9 and TRBJ2-1; 10 bases map to TRBD2. The CDR3 sequence: CASSRSSGSLSEQFF. The CDR3 nucleotides read TGTGCCAGCAGCCGGTCTAGCGGGAGTTTAAGTGAGCAGTTCTTC.